A selection of T cell receptor beta chains follows, all from one sample in a study of blood T cells in healthy people across ages. One entry per CDR3 protein results from TCRdb running MiXCR on the 5' RACE reads. Here the sample spans hundreds of thousands of distinct CDR3 sequences, under 55% being singletons. Specimen: blood. All receptors derive from a man in his 60s in good health. CDR3s include the opening cysteine and the closing phenylalanine or tryptophan. A D gene is named only where the DNA matches it firmly. Expanded clones are given a class, and other clones once, few, many or no size at all.

j_call | d_call | v_call | clone_size | cdr3_aa | cdr3_nt
TRBJ2-5 | . | TRBV12-3/TRBV12-4 | . | CASKSPGAGETQYF | TGTGCCAGCAAATCCCCGGGGGCGGGAGAGACCCAGTACTTC
TRBJ1-2 | TRBD1 | TRBV5-1 | . | CASSAETGGGYTF | TGCGCCAGCAGCGCAGAGACAGGGGGTGGCTACACCTTC
TRBJ2-1 | TRBD2 | TRBV6-1 | . | CASSEASSGGYNEQFF | TGTGCCAGCAGTGAAGCGAGTAGCGGGGGCTACAATGAGCAGTTCTTC
TRBJ1-2 | TRBD1 | TRBV3-1 | few | CASSQGTGLNYGYTF | TGTGCCAGCAGCCAAGGGACAGGGCTAAACTATGGCTACACCTTC
TRBJ1-5 | . | TRBV12-3/TRBV12-4 | . | CASSFGTSKQPQHF | TGTGCCAGCAGCTTCGGGACAAGCAAACAGCCCCAGCATTTT
TRBJ2-4 | TRBD2 | TRBV7-9 | . | CASSTWTSREEAQYF | TGTGCCAGCAGCACATGGACTAGCAGAGAAGAGGCCCAGTACTTC
TRBJ2-7 | TRBD2 | TRBV5-1 | . | CASSLQSPGLGEEQYF | TGCGCCAGCAGCTTGCAAAGTCCGGGACTAGGGGAAGAGCAGTACTTC
TRBJ1-2 | TRBD1 | TRBV7-8 | . | CASSLRSSSGTGKGGYGYTF | TGTGCCAGCAGCTTACGGAGCTCCTCCGGGACAGGGAAGGGAGGTTATGGCTACACCTTC
TRBJ1-4 | TRBD1 | TRBV7-9 | . | CASSSVQGARTNEKLFF | TGTGCCAGCAGCTCGGTCCAGGGGGCGCGCACTAATGAAAAACTGTTTTTT
TRBJ1-6 | . | TRBV4-1 | . | CASSHQGSSPLHF | TGCGCCAGCAGCCACCAGGGAAGTTCACCCCTCCACTTT
TRBJ1-2 | . | TRBV4-3 | few | CASSQDSLSEWDDGYTF | TGCGCCAGCAGCCAAGATAGTTTAAGTGAGTGGGACGATGGCTACACCTTC
TRBJ2-7 | . | TRBV20-1 | . | CSALTGPYEQYF | TGCAGTGCCTTAACCGGCCCCTACGAGCAGTACTTC
TRBJ2-5 | . | TRBV12-3/TRBV12-4 | . | CASSLNAQVQETQYF | TGTGCCAGCAGTTTAAATGCACAGGTCCAAGAGACCCAGTACTTC
TRBJ2-1 | . | TRBV6-6 | . | CASTWRGSHPYNEQFF | TGTGCCAGCACCTGGAGGGGCTCTCACCCTTACAATGAGCAGTTCTTC
TRBJ2-3 | TRBD2 | TRBV7-3 | few | CASSSASGGPRADTQYF | TGTGCCAGCAGCTCAGCTAGCGGGGGCCCTCGAGCAGATACGCAGTATTTT
TRBJ2-1 | . | TRBV6-2/TRBV6-3 | few | CASSYSMKSSYNEQFF | TGTGCCAGCAGTTACTCGATGAAGAGCTCCTACAATGAGCAGTTCTTC
TRBJ1-2 | TRBD1 | TRBV24-1 | few | CATSATGGGYTF | TGTGCCACCAGTGCGACAGGGGGAGGCTACACCTTC
TRBJ1-4 | . | TRBV21-1 | . | CARKTRQGDYEKLFF | TGTGCCAGGAAAACAAGACAGGGGGATTATGAAAAACTGTTTTTT
TRBJ2-5 | TRBD2 | TRBV7-2 | . | CASRSLAEETQYF | TGTGCCAGCAGATCCCTAGCGGAAGAGACCCAGTACTTC
TRBJ2-7 | TRBD1 | TRBV13 | few | CASSLGGQDSAEQYF | TGTGCCAGCAGCTTAGGGGGACAGGACTCGGCCGAGCAGTACTTC
TRBJ1-2 | . | TRBV14 | once | CASSQSGFYTF | TGTGCCAGCAGCCAATCGGGGTTCTACACCTTC
TRBJ2-5 | . | TRBV7-2 | once | CASSLEAVYNEQYF | TGTGCCAGCAGCTTAGAAGCAGTTTACAATGAGCAGTACTTC
TRBJ1-2 | TRBD1 | TRBV20-1 | . | CSATGQGGHGYTF | TGCAGTGCCACGGGACAGGGCGGCCATGGCTACACCTTC
TRBJ2-5 | TRBD2 | TRBV2 | . | CASSVASGGQETQYF | TGTGCCAGCAGTGTTGCTAGCGGGGGGCAAGAGACCCAGTACTTC
TRBJ2-7 | . | TRBV7-2 | once | CASSLITNEQYF | TGTGCCAGCAGCTTAATCACGAATGAGCAGTACTTC
TRBJ2-3 | . | TRBV6-5 | . | CASKRDLTDTQYF | TGTGCCAGCAAACGGGACCTAACAGATACGCAGTATTTT
TRBJ2-6 | TRBD1 | TRBV6-2/TRBV6-3 | . | CASSLMPGQSRSGANVLTF | TGTGCCAGCAGCCTGATGCCGGGACAGTCCCGCTCTGGGGCCAACGTCCTGACTTTC
TRBJ1-5 | TRBD1 | TRBV24-1 | once | CATSDSRTGDNQPQHF | TGTGCCACCAGTGATTCCCGGACAGGGGACAATCAGCCCCAGCATTTT
TRBJ2-2 | . | TRBV30 | once | CAWSVSVSNTGELFF | TGTGCCTGGAGTGTTTCGGTTTCGAACACCGGGGAGCTGTTTTTT
TRBJ2-2 | . | TRBV29-1 | few | CSVTDYTGELFF | TGCAGCGTCACAGACTACACCGGGGAGCTGTTTTTT
TRBJ1-5 | . | TRBV7-2 | . | CASSSRMDQPQHF | TGTGCCAGCAGCTCTAGGATGGATCAGCCCCAGCATTTT
TRBJ1-2 | . | TRBV7-2 | . | CASSLAQGLASIGYTF | TGTGCCAGCAGCCTAGCACAGGGTTTAGCTTCTATTGGCTACACCTTC
TRBJ1-6 | . | TRBV11-2 | . | CASSIGGFLSPLHF | TGTGCCAGCAGCATCGGCGGGTTTCTCTCACCCCTCCACTTT
TRBJ2-1 | . | TRBV9 | . | CASSVDSSPYNEQFF | TGTGCCAGCAGCGTCGACAGTTCCCCCTACAATGAGCAGTTCTTC
TRBJ2-6 | . | TRBV5-1 | . | CASSLGQEAFSGANVLTF | TGCGCCAGCAGCTTGGGGCAGGAAGCCTTCTCTGGGGCCAACGTCCTGACTTTC
TRBJ2-3 | . | TRBV11-2 | few | CASSLFQSRRTQYF | TGTGCCAGCAGCTTATTCCAGTCCCGCCGTACGCAGTATTTT
TRBJ2-5 | . | TRBV18 | few | CASSMGRQETQYF | TGTGCCAGCTCCATGGGCCGACAAGAGACCCAGTACTTC
TRBJ2-5 | TRBD1 | TRBV25-1 | . | CASSGDRDRVYNEQYF | TGTGCCAGCAGTGGGGACCGGGACAGGGTGTACAATGAGCAGTACTTC
TRBJ2-1 | TRBD2 | TRBV27 | . | CASSLWEGREQFF | TGTGCCAGCAGTTTGTGGGAGGGCCGCGAGCAGTTCTTC
TRBJ2-7 | . | TRBV10-3 | . | CAISRSDEQYF | TGTGCCATCAGCCGGTCGGACGAGCAGTACTTC
TRBJ2-5 | . | TRBV7-8 | . | CASSDRGFRETQYF | TGTGCCAGCAGCGATAGGGGTTTTAGAGAGACCCAGTACTTC
TRBJ2-5 | . | TRBV5-1 | . | CASSSGLEGGRETQNF | TGCGCCAGCAGCTCGGGTCTAGAGGGGGGTAGAGAGACCCAGAACTTC
TRBJ2-3 | . | TRBV20-1 | few | CVPGAPSTDTQYF | TGCGTACCGGGGGCTCCGAGCACAGATACGCAGTATTTT
TRBJ2-3 | . | TRBV10-3 | . | CAISGTITDTQYF | TGTGCCATCAGTGGGACAATCACAGATACGCAGTATTTT
TRBJ2-5 | TRBD1 | TRBV6-2/TRBV6-3 | . | CASRGTARQETQYF | TGTGCCAGCAGGGGGACAGCACGACAAGAGACCCAGTACTTC
TRBJ2-1 | . | TRBV6-2/TRBV6-3 | . | CASREGGPYNEQFF | TGTGCCAGCAGGGAAGGTGGGCCCTACAATGAGCAGTTCTTC
TRBJ1-2 | TRBD1 | TRBV5-5 | few | CASSLVGTANYGYTF | TGTGCCAGCAGCTTGGTCGGGACAGCCAACTATGGCTACACCTTC
TRBJ2-1 | . | TRBV7-3 | . | CASSTFPGNEQFF | TGTGCCAGCAGCACCTTCCCGGGCAATGAGCAGTTCTTC
TRBJ2-7 | TRBD2 | TRBV6-6 | . | CASSHASTSGGHLEQYF | TGTGCCAGCAGCCACGCCTCGACTAGCGGGGGCCACCTCGAGCAGTACTTC
TRBJ2-5 | . | TRBV7-2 | . | CASSPSLGRVLGQETQYF | TGTGCCAGCAGCCCCTCATTGGGCAGGGTTTTAGGCCAAGAGACCCAGTACTTC
TRBJ2-7 | . | TRBV4-3 | few | CASSRLLPGTGSYEQYF | TGCGCCAGCAGCCGATTGCTTCCCGGGACCGGCTCCTACGAGCAGTACTTC
TRBJ2-7 | . | TRBV15 | . | CATSRDVQGPYEQYF | TGTGCCACCAGCAGAGATGTGCAGGGCCCCTACGAGCAGTACTTC
TRBJ2-3 | TRBD2 | TRBV6-2/TRBV6-3 | few | CASSPYSGGGHTQYF | TGTGCCAGCAGTCCCTATAGCGGGGGAGGTCATACGCAGTATTTT
TRBJ2-1 | . | TRBV11-3 | . | CASSQGPQDEQFF | TGTGCCAGCAGCCAAGGGCCCCAGGATGAGCAGTTCTTC